A single sample is the source of the 9 T cell receptor beta chains below, sequenced in a study of response to subunit inactivated influenza vaccine. TCRdb called the RT-PCR reads again in MiXCR, with one record for every CDR3 protein. The sample has more than 600,000 distinct CDR3 sequences, about 18% seen once. This material consisted of PBMCs from blood, taken 4 to 6 days after vaccination. These receptors were obtained from a man aged 45-65 years who received an inactivated influenza vaccine.

V is TRBV4-3 and J is TRBJ2-1; 7 bases agree with TRBD2. Looked up from germline, CDR1 is LGHNA and CDR2 is YSLEER. J lost 7 bases, V lost 4 bases, and 7 bases had no gene match. This CDR3 comprises 14 residues. CDR3 in DNA: TGCGCCAGCAGCCCCAGCGGGGCCCAAAATGAGCAGTTCTTC. Encoded protein: CASSPSGAQNEQFF.

This clonotype was counted a few times. The gene calls are TRBV20-1 and TRBJ2-7; perhaps TRBD2 as D (5 bases). CDR3 size: 14 residues. Between the trimmed V and J ends, which lost 1 base and 2 bases, there was a span of 12 bases. Germline CDR1 and CDR2: DFQATT and SNEGSKA (reference sequence). CDR3 bases: TGCAGTGCTAGAGGAGGGCACAAAACCTACGAGCAGTACTTC. This translates into CSARGGHKTYEQYF.

This clonotype was observed many times. The V gene is TRBV12-3 or TRBV12-4, the J gene TRBJ1-1, with 8 bases matching TRBD1. CDR3 length equals 15 residues. The junction had 9 bases not matched to a gene; V was cut back by 4 bases and J by 5 bases. CDR3 DNA sequence: TGTGCCAGCAGTTACCAGGGGGCGCGGAGTACTGAAGCTTTCTTT. Translated: CASSYQGARSTEAFF.

The sample holds a few counts of this clonotype. This chain links TRBV12-3 or TRBV12-4 with TRBJ1-1; unclear D gene. CDR3 length equals 13 residues. V dropped 8 bases and J dropped 1 base, with 11 bases sitting between them. The chain's CDR3 is CASAGIQNTEAFF. The CDR3 DNA reads TGTGCCAGCGCCGGTATCCAGAACACTGAAGCTTTCTTT.

This clonotype was observed many times. V is TRBV29-1 and J is TRBJ2-1; 7 bases align to TRBD1. Germline lookup yields CDR1 SQVTM and CDR2 ANQGSEA. The CDR3 consists of 10 residues. V lost 6 bases to trimming and J lost 10 bases; unmatched junction nucleotides: 3. CDR3 loop: CSVTRGEQFF. CDR3 DNA: TGCAGCGTCACCAGGGGGGAGCAGTTCTTC.

The gene calls are TRBV27 and TRBJ2-3, with 13 positions matching TRBD2. Looked up from germline, CDR1 is MNHEY and CDR2 is SMNVEV (reference sequence). The CDR3 is 17 residues long. V lost 6 bases, J lost 9 bases, and 15 bases stayed unmatched. This CDR3 is CASRTGTSGVAGPTQYF. The CDR3 coding sequence is TGTGCCAGCAGGACCGGGACTAGCGGGGTTGCTGGGCCAACGCAGTATTTT.

J is TRBJ2-7 and V is TRBV7-6, with a weak D call TRBD1 (6 bases). V was shortened by 2 bases and J by 0 bases, with 11 bases between the two germline ends. The length of the CDR3 is 15 residues. CDR1 and CDR2 from the germline V gene are SGHVS and FNYEAQ. CDR3 bases: TGTGCCAGCAGCTTAAGGCCGGACAGCTCCTACGAGCAGTACTTC. Translating it yields CASSLRPDSSYEQYF.

The V gene is TRBV18, the J gene TRBJ2-7, with TRBD1 matching over 10 bases. Unmatched junction bases numbered 8, after V lost 4 bases and J lost 5 bases. The CDR3 runs to 15 residues. Germline CDR1 reads KGHSH; CDR2 reads LQKENI. Here the CDR3 DNA reads TGTGCCAGCTCACGGGAGACAGGGGGCGGGAACGAGCAGTACTTC. Translated: CASSRETGGGNEQYF.

The chain joins TRBV11-2 to TRBJ2-7; D is ambiguous. CDR3 length equals 13 residues. Trimming shortened V by 2 bases and J by 0 bases, and 5 bases separated the two germline ends. Germline-derived CDR1 and CDR2 are SGHAT and FQNNGV. CDR3 sequence: CASSLHNSYEQYF. CDR3 bases: TGTGCCAGCAGCTTACACAACTCCTACGAGCAGTACTTC.